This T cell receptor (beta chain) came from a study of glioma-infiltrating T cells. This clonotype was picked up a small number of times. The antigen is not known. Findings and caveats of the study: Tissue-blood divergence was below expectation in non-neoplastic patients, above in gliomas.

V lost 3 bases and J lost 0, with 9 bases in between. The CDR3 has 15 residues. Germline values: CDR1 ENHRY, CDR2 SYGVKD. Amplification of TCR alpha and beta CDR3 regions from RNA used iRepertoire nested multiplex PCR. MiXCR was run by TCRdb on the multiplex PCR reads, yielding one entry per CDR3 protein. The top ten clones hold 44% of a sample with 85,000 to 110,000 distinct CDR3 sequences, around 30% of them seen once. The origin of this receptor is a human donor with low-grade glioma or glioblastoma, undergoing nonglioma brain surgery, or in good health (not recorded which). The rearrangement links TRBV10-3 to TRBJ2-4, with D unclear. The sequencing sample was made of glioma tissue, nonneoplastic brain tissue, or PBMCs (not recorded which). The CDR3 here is CAISDPTAAKNIQYF. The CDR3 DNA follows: TGTGCCATCAGTGATCCGACTGCAGCCAAAAACATTCAGTACTTC.